This T cell receptor beta chain was sequenced in a study of preoperative IRX-2 immunotherapy in early breast cancer. V lost 0 bases to trimming and J lost 7 bases; unmatched junction nucleotides: 1. Germline lookup yields CDR1 KGHSH and CDR2 LQKENI. The CDR3 is made up of 16 amino acids. Documented treatment: preoperative locoregional IRX-2 cytokine immunotherapy. The protocol was immunoSEQ multiplex PCR, while the TCRdb copy is restricted to in-frame clones and leaves out a portion. The table lists about 62,000 clones, 94% of them singletons, with 1.5% to 2% in the top ten. V usage is TRBV18 and J usage is TRBJ2-2, with 14 bases fitting TRBD2. Collection took place from a patient treated with IRX-2 immunotherapy. The TCR comes from a human donor with breast cancer. Written as DNA, the CDR3 is TGTGCCAGCTCACCACCAGGACTAGCGGGAGGCGGGGAGCTGTTTTTT. This gives the protein CASSPPGLAGGGELFF.